This T cell receptor (beta chain) was recovered during a study of T cell repertoires in cytomegalovirus infection. Study context: From public TCR beta signatures came an indication of both CMV infection and matching HLA type.

The CDR3 runs to 13 residues. V was clipped by 1 base and J by 4 bases, with 7 bases between them. Per germline, CDR1 SGHTA and CDR2 FQGNSA. TCRdb redid the calling of the reads with MiXCR, one entry per CDR3 protein. The sample yields a few hundred thousand distinct CDR3 sequences, approximately 8.3% seen once. This clonotype was picked up many times. Its specificity is unknown. Study-wide points: Based on cumulative public TCR beta family frequency, carriers of CMV plus the relevant HLA were identified. Dominating the ex vivo response were HLA-C-restricted CMV-specific TCR beta clonotypes.

The V and J genes are TRBV7-2 and TRBJ2-5; D gene uncertain. This receptor was identified in a human donor in good health (CMV status not recorded). Some clones in this sample may be carry-over from other donors' samples. The specimen sequenced was PBMCs. The CDR3 DNA is TGTGCCAGCAGCTTAGGTATTGGAGAGACCCAGTACTTC. The encoded protein is CASSLGIGETQYF.